These 21 T cell receptor beta chains were all obtained from the same sample, sequenced in a study of beta chain features in type 1 diabetes. Study findings and constraints: Significant though moderate, a shortening of TCRB CDR3s appeared in all four CD4+ subsets of Type 1 diabetes patients.

Of the isolated RNA, all was reverse transcribed, and so the sequenced material was expressed TCRB transcripts. The protocol was immunoSEQ multiplex PCR, while the TCRdb copy is restricted to in-frame clones and leaves out a portion. Here the sample spans 240,000 or so clones, around 14% being singletons. No antigen has been identified for these receptors. The sequencing sample was made of naive CD4+ T cells from blood. The source is a man aged 30 to 45 with type 1 diabetes.

Here the CDR3 DNA reads TGTGCCAGCAGCCCCCGGACAGTTTACGAGCAGTACTTC. This translates into CASSPRTVYEQYF. The J gene is TRBJ2-7, the V gene TRBV7-2; possibly TRBD1 for D (6 bases). The CDR3 has 13 amino acids. Germline CDR1 reads SGHTA; CDR2 reads FQGNSA. Between the trimmed V and J ends, which lost 5 bases and 4 bases, there was a span of 12 bases.

The chain employs TRBV6-1 and TRBJ2-5, with TRBD1 matching over 7 bases. The CDR3 is made up of 15 amino acids. Trimming removed 3 bases from V and 3 bases from J; junction bases left unmatched: 7. Germline V CDR1 and CDR2: MNHNS, SASEGT. CDR3 region: CASSEHSDRKETQYF. CDR3 coding DNA: TGTGCCAGCAGTGAGCACTCGGACAGGAAAGAGACCCAGTACTTC.

The sample holds a few counts of this clone. J is TRBJ1-1 and V is TRBV5-1; a weak D match, TRBD1 (5 bases). The CDR3 covers 12 residues. CDR1 is SGHRS, CDR2 YFSETQ, per germline. V lost 7 bases, J lost 4 bases, and 11 bases lay in between. The CDR3 DNA sequence: TGCGCCAGCCTTGGGGGGGGCACTGAAGCTTTCTTT. Its translation is CASLGGGTEAFF. The whole variable domain, remainder taken from reference TRBV5-1 and TRBJ1-1, is KAGVTQTPRYLIKTRGQQVTLSCSPISGHRSVSWYQQTPGQGLQFLFEYFSETQRNKGNFPGRFSGRQFSNSRSEMNVSTLELGDSALYLCASLGGGTEAFFGQGTRLTVV.

This sequence joins TRBV4-2 and TRBJ2-2; 10 bases are a match to TRBD2. Looked up from germline, CDR1 is LGHNA and CDR2 is YNFKEQ. The CDR3 consists of 18 residues. V gave up 1 base and J gave up 2 bases; unmatched junction bases: 7. In nucleotides, the CDR3 is TGTGCCAGCAGCCAAGTCTCGCTAGCGGGGGCCAACACCGGGGAGCTGTTTTTT. Its protein product is CASSQVSLAGANTGELFF.

The V and J genes are TRBV7-9 and TRBJ2-1; 7 nucleotides align to TRBD1. The trim removed 7 bases at V and 6 bases at J, leaving 6 bases unmatched. CDR3 length: 13 amino acids. Germline values: CDR1 SEHNR, CDR2 FQNEAQ (reference sequence). The CDR3 here is CASIQGEGNEQFF. CDR3 coding DNA: TGTGCCAGCATTCAGGGGGAAGGCAATGAGCAGTTCTTC.

This chain connects TRBV14 to TRBJ1-1; D remains unclear. Germline V lookup: CDR1 SGHDN, CDR2 FVKESK. The CDR3 spans 11 residues. V was clipped by 5 bases and J by 9 bases, with 10 bases between them. DNA of the CDR3: TGTGCCAGCAGCGCCGGGATCCAAGCTTTCTTT. This gives the protein CASSAGIQAFF.

The V and J genes are TRBV7-9 and TRBJ2-3; D ambiguous. Germline loops: CDR1 SEHNR, CDR2 FQNEAQ (reference sequence). V lost 0 bases to trimming and J lost 5 bases, with 12 bases between them. The CDR3 length is 15 residues. The CDR3 bases are TGTGCCAGCAGCTTAGCGCTTGGGCTGCGAGATACGCAGTATTTT. Its protein is CASSLALGLRDTQYF.

This clone was recorded only once. The genes are TRBV4-2 and TRBJ2-1; TRBD2 matches 12 bases. Trimming removed 4 bases from V and 3 bases from J; junction bases left unmatched: 4. The CDR3 has 16 residues. CDR1 is LGHNA, CDR2 YNFKEQ, per germline. The CDR3 DNA is TGTGCCAGCAGCCCAGGACTAGCGGGGTACTACAATGAGCAGTTCTTC. Translated: CASSPGLAGYYNEQFF.

This clone was observed a handful of times. The chain recombines TRBV19 with TRBJ2-1, with 7 positions matching TRBD1. The CDR3 has 15 residues. V shed 6 bases and J 3 bases; nucleotides not matched to a gene: 8. CDR1 LNHDA and CDR2 SQIVND come from the germline V gene (reference sequence). CDR3 DNA sequence: TGTGCCAGTAGGCCAGGGGGTGGGGACTACAATGAGCAGTTCTTC. This encodes CASRPGGGDYNEQFF.

This clone was counted between two and nine times. This rearrangement joins TRBV6-6 to TRBJ2-7; the match to TRBD1 covers 7 bases. The CDR3 length is 16 residues. Germline-derived CDR1 and CDR2 are MNHNY and SVGAGI (reference sequence). Unmatched junction bases numbered 8, after V lost 2 bases and J lost 1 base. CDR3 sequence (DNA): TGTGCCAGCAGTTACGTGCGGACAGGAGCATCCTACGAGCAGTACTTC. This gives the protein CASSYVRTGASYEQYF.

This clone was counted a few times. The J gene is TRBJ2-7, the V gene TRBV21-1; the table's D call, TRBD1, has no DNA check behind it. TRBV21-1 is noted as a pseudogene. The CDR3 sequence is 13 residues long. The CDR3 bases are TGTGCCAGCGGGGCAGTGAGCTCCTACGAGCAGTACTTC. It is translated as CASGAVSSYEQYF.

This clone was detected a few times. The rearrangement joins TRBV7-9 to TRBJ1-1; D uncertain. This CDR3 contains 13 residues. The V gene's germline CDR1 is SEHNR and CDR2 FQNEAQ (reference sequence). V lost 5 bases and J 12 bases, leaving 19 bases between the germline ends. In DNA, the CDR3 is TGTGCCAGCAGCCCCCAAGGAGGAGGCAAAACTTTCTTT. Protein sequence: CASSPQGGGKTFF.

This clone appeared a few times. The chain is built from TRBV5-1 and TRBJ2-5; 14 nucleotides match TRBD2. The germline V gene has CDR1 SGHRS and CDR2 YFSETQ. J gave up 8 bases and V 4 bases, and 4 bases lay outside the gene matches. The CDR3 totals 14 residues. CDR3 residues: CASSTGLAGETQYF. As DNA, the CDR3 is TGCGCCAGCAGCACGGGACTAGCGGGAGAAACCCAGTACTTC. The whole variable domain, remainder taken from reference TRBV5-1 and TRBJ2-5, is KAGVTQTPRYLIKTRGQQVTLSCSPISGHRSVSWYQQTPGQGLQFLFEYFSETQRNKGNFPGRFSGRQFSNSRSEMNVSTLELGDSALYLCASSTGLAGETQYFGPGTRLLVL.

CDR3 sequence reads: CASSTSRWGERNIQYF. Written as DNA, the CDR3 is TGTGCCAGCAGCACAAGTCGGTGGGGGGAGAGGAACATTCAGTACTTC. The genes are TRBV27 and TRBJ2-4; weak D call: TRBD2 (6 bases). This CDR3 region has 16 residues. V lost 6 bases to trimming and J lost 7 bases, with 22 bases between them. The V gene's germline CDR1 is MNHEY and CDR2 SMNVEV (reference sequence).

The V gene is TRBV7-2, the J gene TRBJ2-7; TRBD2 matches 7 bases. The CDR3 length is 15 residues. J gave up 4 bases and V 6 bases, and 12 bases lay outside the gene matches. Germline V lookup: CDR1 SGHTA, CDR2 FQGNSA. The CDR3, as DNA: TGTGCCAGCAGTTCCAGCGGGACTTACTGGTACGAGCAGTACTTC. As protein: CASSSSGTYWYEQYF.

This clone has just one count. V gene TRBV5-6 combines with J gene TRBJ2-5, with D maybe TRBD1 (6 bases). This CDR3 has 16 amino acids. The germline V and J ends were trimmed by 4 bases and 2 bases, with 18 bases remaining between them. The V gene's germline CDR1 is SGHDT and CDR2 YYEEEE. The CDR3 loop reads CASSTTGRAEQETQYF. In DNA form, the CDR3 reads TGTGCCAGCAGCACAACAGGGCGGGCCGAACAAGAGACCCAGTACTTC.

This chain uses TRBV7-9 with TRBJ1-2; D is unclear. The CDR3 sequence is 13 residues long. Germline V gene sequence: CDR1 SEHNR, CDR2 FQNEAQ (reference sequence). V gave up 7 bases and J gave up 2 bases, with 11 bases separating them. The CDR3, as DNA: TGTGCCAGCACTGCGTTACAGAACTATGGCTACACCTTC. Its translation: CASTALQNYGYTF. Using reference TRBV7-9 and TRBJ1-2 for the parts outside the CDR3, the full variable domain is DTGVSQNPRHKITKRGQNVTFRCDPISEHNRLYWYRQTLGQGPEFLTYFQNEAQLEKSRLLSDRFSAERPKGSFSTLEIQRTEQGDSAMYLCASTALQNYGYTFGSGTRLTVV.

This chain joins TRBV5-4 and TRBJ2-7; 7 bases agree with TRBD1. CDR3 length equals 15 residues. CDR1 is SGHNT, CDR2 YYREEE, per germline (reference sequence). Losses at the gene ends were 3 bases for V and 3 bases for J; bases not matched to a gene: 9. CDR3 region: CASSSPGQSFYEQYF. DNA of the CDR3: TGTGCCAGCAGCTCGCCGGGACAGAGCTTCTACGAGCAGTACTTC.

This clone was observed a few times. The chain has TRBV11-3 and TRBJ2-1; weak D call: TRBD2 (6 bases). CDR1 and CDR2 (germline): SGHNT, YENEEA. V was pared by 0 bases and J by 7 bases, with 16 bases between. This CDR3 is built from 16 residues. CDR3 nucleotide sequence: TGTGCCAGCAGCTTAGAAGCCCGACTAGTGGGGAATGAGCAGTTCTTC. It encodes CASSLEARLVGNEQFF.

This chain uses TRBV13 with TRBJ1-6; weak D call: TRBD1 (6 bases). Germline assignment: CDR1 PRHDT and CDR2 FYEKMQ (reference sequence). This CDR3 contains 17 residues. Between the trimmed V and J ends, which lost 1 base and 7 bases, there was a span of 17 bases. CDR3 nucleotide sequence: TGTGCCAGCAGCTTAGATGGTAGGGGGGGCGGCAATTCACCCCTCCACTTT. This encodes CASSLDGRGGGNSPLHF.

This chain uses TRBV30 with TRBJ2-7, with D possibly being TRBD2 (6 bases). V shed 0 bases and J shed 5 bases, with 23 bases lying between them. Looked up from germline, CDR1 is GTSNPN and CDR2 is SVGIG (reference sequence). The CDR3 extends over 17 amino acids. The CDR3, as DNA: TGTGCCTGGAGTGTACCTTCCCGGGACTTCAAACCCCACGAGCAGTACTTC. Translating gives CAWSVPSRDFKPHEQYF.